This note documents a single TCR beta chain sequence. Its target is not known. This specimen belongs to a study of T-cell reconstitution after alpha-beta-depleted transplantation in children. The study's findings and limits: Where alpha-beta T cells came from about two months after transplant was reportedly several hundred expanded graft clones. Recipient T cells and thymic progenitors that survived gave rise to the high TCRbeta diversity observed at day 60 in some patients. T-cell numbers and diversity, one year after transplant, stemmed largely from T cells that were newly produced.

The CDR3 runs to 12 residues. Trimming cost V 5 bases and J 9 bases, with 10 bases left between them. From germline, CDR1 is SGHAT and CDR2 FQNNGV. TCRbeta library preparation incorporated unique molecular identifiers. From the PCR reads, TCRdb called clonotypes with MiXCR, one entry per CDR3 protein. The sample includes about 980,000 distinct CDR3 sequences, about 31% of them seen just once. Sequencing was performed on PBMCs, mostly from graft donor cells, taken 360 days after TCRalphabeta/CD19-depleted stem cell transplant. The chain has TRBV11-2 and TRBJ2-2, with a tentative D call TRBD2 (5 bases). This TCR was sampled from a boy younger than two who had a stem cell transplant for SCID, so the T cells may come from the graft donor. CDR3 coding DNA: TGTGCCAGCAGCCCCGGGGTTTGGGAGCTGTTTTTT. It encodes CASSPGVWELFF.